These 9 T cell receptor beta chains originate from one sample sequenced in a study of T-cell reconstitution after alpha-beta-depleted transplantation in children. Preparing the TCRbeta library involved the use of unique molecular identifiers. Each CDR3 protein is one row after TCRdb ran MiXCR on the PCR reads. The profile shows about 980,000 distinct CDR3 sequences, 25% to 30% of them singletons. The sequencing used PBMCs, mostly from graft donor cells, collected 360 days after TCRalphabeta/CD19-depleted stem cell transplant. The receptors derive from a boy under two years old who had a stem cell transplant for SCID, so the T cells may come from the graft donor.

This clonotype was detected a few times. V gene TRBV20-1 combines with J gene TRBJ2-3; D not resolved. This CDR3 is built from 16 residues. The V end lost 0 bases, the J end lost 4 bases, and 17 bases lay between the germline ends. Germline values: CDR1 DFQATT, CDR2 SNEGSKA (reference sequence). The CDR3: CSAREPGPLGPDTQYF. The CDR3, as DNA: TGCAGTGCTAGAGAACCGGGCCCCCTTGGGCCAGATACGCAGTATTTT.

This clonotype showed up just a few times. The V call is TRBV20-1, the J call TRBJ2-5; no reliable D call. Germline V gene data show CDR1 as DFQATT and CDR2 as SNEGSKA (reference sequence). The CDR3 length is 13 residues. Between the trimmed V and J ends, which lost 5 bases and 2 bases, there was a span of 12 bases. The CDR3 is CSARAQAQETQYF. The CDR3 DNA is TGCAGTGCTCGGGCGCAGGCTCAAGAGACCCAGTACTTC.

This clonotype appeared a few times. The chain couples TRBV18 to TRBJ1-1, with D hard to call. The CDR3 has 15 amino acids. The germline V and J ends were trimmed by 1 base and 5 bases, with 14 bases remaining between them. CDR1 KGHSH and CDR2 LQKENI come from the germline V gene. CDR3 coding DNA: TGTGCCAGCTCACCACTCGACGGGAGAGGAACTGAAGCTTTCTTT. This gives the protein CASSPLDGRGTEAFF.

Only a few counts were recorded for this clonotype. The chain uses TRBV5-6 and TRBJ2-3; D call uncertain. Germline CDR1 SGHDT, CDR2 YYEEEE. V was pared by 4 bases and J by 0 bases, with 9 bases between. This CDR3 contains 14 residues. Here the CDR3 reads CASSKRISTDTQYF. The CDR3 DNA follows: TGTGCCAGCAGCAAACGGATAAGCACAGATACGCAGTATTTT.

This clonotype was counted a few times. V is TRBV29-1 and J is TRBJ2-5, with TRBD2 matching 9 bases. The CDR3 consists of 14 residues. Germline V gene lookup returns CDR1 SQVTM and CDR2 ANQGSEA. The V segment lost 2 bases and the J segment 5 bases; nucleotides outside the gene matches: 6. CDR3 DNA sequence: TGCAGCGTTGAAAGGGGACTAGCTACGGAGACCCAGTACTTC. Translation: CSVERGLATETQYF.

This rearrangement joins TRBV5-1 to TRBJ2-5; a possible D gene is TRBD2 (6 bases). Germline assignment: CDR1 SGHRS and CDR2 YFSETQ. V lost 0 bases to trimming and J lost 2 bases, with 11 bases between them. The CDR3 covers 15 residues. CDR3 nucleotide sequence: TGCGCCAGCAGCTTGGGGGCGGGGCAGCAAGAGACCCAGTACTTC. It is translated as CASSLGAGQQETQYF.

This chain uses TRBV19 with TRBJ2-7, with D possibly being TRBD2 (5 bases). This CDR3 has 16 residues. The germline gives CDR1 LNHDA, CDR2 SQIVND (reference sequence). V dropped 6 bases and J dropped 2 bases, with 20 bases sitting between them. The CDR3 sequence: CASRGNYGELAYEQYF. The CDR3 bases are TGTGCCAGTAGGGGAAATTATGGGGAGTTGGCCTACGAGCAGTACTTC.

This chain joins TRBV20-1 and TRBJ2-5, with D uncertain. Germline V gene lookup returns CDR1 DFQATT and CDR2 SNEGSKA (reference sequence). The CDR3 covers 11 residues. V was shortened by 0 bases and J by 6 bases, with 5 bases between the two germline ends. CDR3 bases: TGCAGTGCTAGAGAACTACAGACCCAGTACTTC. Amino acids: CSARELQTQYF.

The gene calls are TRBV25-1 and TRBJ2-1; 9 bases align to TRBD2. Per the germline V gene, CDR1 is MGHDK and CDR2 is SYGVNS. The CDR3 is made up of 16 amino acids. V was clipped by 3 bases and J by 7 bases; unmatched bases: 10. CDR3 DNA: TGTGCCAGCAGTGATCGCGGGGGGGCCTCGATTAATGAGCAGTTCTTC. It yields the protein CASSDRGGASINEQFF.